The 18 T cell receptor beta chains listed next were all sequenced from one sample in a study of shared clonotypes between healthy human individuals. The repertoire was sequenced with immunoSEQ multiplex PCR; TCRdb's copy has only in-frame clones and lacks some. The sample consists of some 1.5 million clones, roughly 96% of them appearing once. Sequenced sample: naive CD4+ T cells sorted from blood. Noted subset: CD45RA+ positively selected. These receptors were obtained from a young man in good health.

The genes are TRBV5-8 and TRBJ1-4, with a possible D match to TRBD1 (5 bases). Germline loops: CDR1 SGHTS, CDR2 YDEGEE. The CDR3 extends over 13 amino acids. Between the trimmed V and J ends, which lost 5 bases and 5 bases, there was a span of 10 bases. As DNA, the CDR3 is TGTGCCAGCAGTAACGGACAAAATGAAAAACTGTTTTTT. This codes for CASSNGQNEKLFF.

A single count supports this clone. CDR3 sequence: CASSPRDGPYEQYF. The CDR3 DNA follows: TGTGCCAGCAGCCCCCGGGACGGGCCCTACGAGCAGTACTTC. The chain combines TRBV4-2 with TRBJ2-7; possibly TRBD1 or TRBD2 for D (5 bases each). Per germline, CDR1 LGHNA and CDR2 YNFKEQ. V lost 4 bases, J lost 2 bases, and 12 bases lay in between. The length of the CDR3 is 14 residues.

Here the CDR3 reads CASSTIGTGAGRPQHF. Written as DNA, the CDR3 is TGTGCCAGCAGTACCATCGGGACAGGTGCGGGAAGGCCCCAGCATTTT. The chain employs TRBV2 and TRBJ1-5, with 8 positions matching TRBD1. J lost 9 bases, V lost 5 bases, and 15 bases had no gene match. This CDR3 is 16 amino acids long. Looked up from germline, CDR1 is SNHLY and CDR2 is FYNNEI.

The genes are TRBV14 and TRBJ1-1, with unresolved D. Trimming left V 1 base short and J 11 bases short, with 14 bases between. The germline gives CDR1 SGHDN, CDR2 FVKESK. This CDR3 contains 13 residues. CDR3 region: CASSQAWVNTAFF. The CDR3 DNA follows: TGTGCCAGCAGCCAAGCTTGGGTAAACACGGCTTTCTTT.

This clone appeared a single time. Mismatch with germline at one junction end may stem from a read error. The rearrangement joins TRBV6-5 to TRBJ2-1; D could derive from TRBD1 or TRBD2 (5 bases each). This CDR3 contains 16 residues. Germline V CDR1 and CDR2: MNHEY, SVGAGI. The CDR3 bases are TGTGCCAGCAGCTACTTTGGGGGTATCTCCTACAATGAGCAGTTCTTC. This codes for CASSYFGGISYNEQFF.

V usage is TRBV7-9 and J usage is TRBJ1-2; 8 nucleotides match TRBD1. Looked up from germline, CDR1 is SEHNR and CDR2 is FQNEAQ (reference sequence). The CDR3 has 17 residues. The J segment lost 6 bases and the V segment lost 0 bases, leaving 12 bases of the junction unmatched. This CDR3 is CASSLALSGQAKHGYTF. The CDR3 nucleotides read TGTGCCAGCAGCTTAGCTCTTTCGGGACAGGCGAAACATGGCTACACCTTC. Using reference TRBV7-9 and TRBJ1-2 for the parts outside the CDR3, the full variable domain is DTGVSQNPRHKITKRGQNVTFRCDPISEHNRLYWYRQTLGQGPEFLTYFQNEAQLEKSRLLSDRFSAERPKGSFSTLEIQRTEQGDSAMYLCASSLALSGQAKHGYTFGSGTRLTVV.

The genes are TRBV6-6 and TRBJ1-3; D ambiguous. CDR3 length: 13 residues. Trimming shortened V by 5 bases and J by 0 bases, and 5 bases separated the two germline ends. CDR1 and CDR2 (germline): MNHNY, SVGAGI (reference sequence). Here the CDR3 reads CASSRDSGNTIYF. The DNA of the CDR3 is TGTGCCAGCAGTCGGGACTCTGGAAACACCATATATTTT.

Regarding this clone: This CDR3 is also generated by other DNA sequences in the sample. The J gene is TRBJ2-5, the V gene TRBV18, with D possibly being TRBD1 or TRBD2 (6 bases each). This CDR3 is built from 14 residues. CDR1 is KGHSH and CDR2 is LQKENI in the germline V gene. V was trimmed by 2 bases and J by 4 bases, leaving 11 bases between them. The CDR3 here is CASSPGGGGETQYF. The CDR3 bases are TGTGCCAGCTCACCAGGTGGAGGGGGAGAGACCCAGTACTTC.

The rearrangement uses TRBV15 and TRBJ2-2, with D possibly being TRBD2 (5 bases). Germline V gene sequence: CDR1 LNHNV, CDR2 YYDKDF (reference sequence). CDR3 length: 16 residues. The V and J ends lost 0 bases and 4 bases respectively, with 12 bases between them. CDR3 coding DNA: TGTGCCACCAGCAGAGACCTAGTGAGGGTCACCGGGGAGCTGTTTTTT. As protein: CATSRDLVRVTGELFF.

This chain connects TRBV5-8 to TRBJ2-3, with D perhaps matching TRBD1 or TRBD2 (5 bases each). The ends were cut back, 2 bases at V and 4 bases at J, with 8 bases in the middle. Germline-derived CDR1 and CDR2 are SGHTS and YDEGEE. The CDR3 covers 13 residues. The CDR3 nucleotides read TGTGCCAGCAGCTTTCGGGGCTCAGATACGCAGTATTTT. Translation gives CASSFRGSDTQYF.

The chain links TRBV18 to TRBJ2-2; TRBD1 matches 9 bases. This CDR3 has 19 residues. With V trimmed by 5 bases and J by 6 bases, 19 bases remained unmatched. CDR1 is KGHSH and CDR2 is LQKENI in the germline V gene. The CDR3 DNA is TGTGCCAGCTCATCATGGGACAGGGAAGTCTCCCAGTTCCCCGGGGAGCTGTTTTTT. Translated: CASSSWDREVSQFPGELFF. Based on the CDR3 plus reference TRBV18 and TRBJ2-2, the full variable domain is NAGVMQNPRHLVRRRGQEARLRCSPMKGHSHVYWYRQLPEEGLKFMVYLQKENIIDESGMPKERFSAEFPKEGPSILRIQQVVRGDSAAYFCASSSWDREVSQFPGELFFGEGSRLTVL.

This clone has only one observation. This sequence joins TRBV9 and TRBJ2-7; 9 bases match TRBD2. After removal of 3 bases from V and 3 bases from J, the junction contained 4 bases not matched to a gene. Germline-derived CDR1 and CDR2 are SGDLS and YYNGEE. CDR3 size: 14 residues. CDR3 amino acids: CASSAGTSIYEQYF. CDR3 nucleotides: TGTGCCAGCAGCGCCGGGACTAGCATCTACGAGCAGTACTTC.

The CDR3 spells CASSQVDRARKAFF. CDR3 nucleotide sequence: TGTGCCAGCAGCCAAGTCGACAGGGCCCGGAAGGCTTTCTTT. The chain uses TRBV14 and TRBJ1-1; TRBD1 agrees at 7 bases. The V gene end was trimmed by 1 base and the J gene end by 11 bases; junction bases not matched to a gene: 10. Looked up from germline, CDR1 is SGHDN and CDR2 is FVKESK. There are 14 residues in the CDR3.

This chain joins TRBV21-1 and TRBJ2-4; TRBD1, the table's D call, was not compared with the DNA. TRBV21-1 is a pseudogene locus. The CDR3 length is 17 residues. The CDR3 region has the DNA TGTGCCAGCAGCAAATCAGGGGGGCAGCTAGCCAAAAACATTCAGTACTTC. It translates to CASSKSGGQLAKNIQYF.

The chain combines TRBV29-1 with TRBJ1-1, with no clear D. The germline V and J ends were trimmed by 4 bases and 4 bases, with 19 bases remaining between them. CDR1 is SQVTM, CDR2 ANQGSEA, per germline. This CDR3 is 15 amino acids long. The CDR3 loop is CSVAGLGSTGTEAFF. The DNA for the CDR3 is TGCAGCGTTGCCGGGTTGGGGTCCACCGGCACTGAAGCTTTCTTT.

The genes are TRBV6-6 and TRBJ1-3, with D maybe TRBD1 (6 bases). The CDR3 covers 13 residues. V dropped 5 bases and J dropped 4 bases, with 9 bases sitting between them. Per the germline V gene, CDR1 is MNHNY and CDR2 is SVGAGI (reference sequence). The CDR3 loop reads CASSPQGGNTIYF. In nucleotides, the CDR3 is TGTGCCAGCAGTCCGCAGGGGGGAAACACCATATATTTT.

Comments on this clone: The sample contains more than one DNA sequence encoding this CDR3. The rearrangement joins TRBV19 to TRBJ2-7; D not resolved. Per germline, CDR1 LNHDA and CDR2 SQIVND (reference sequence). V was cut by 0 bases and J by 2 bases, with 5 bases left in between. The CDR3 runs to 13 residues. The CDR3 loop is CASSIDPTYEQYF. The CDR3, as DNA: TGTGCCAGTAGTATAGACCCCACCTACGAGCAGTACTTC.

The chain recombines TRBV7-2 with TRBJ2-3, with D maybe TRBD2 (6 bases). V was cut by 5 bases and J by 2 bases, with 14 bases left in between. The germline CDR1 and CDR2 sequences are SGHTA and FQGNSA. The CDR3 is 15 amino acids. The CDR3 DNA follows: TGTGCCAGCAGCCCAACTAGCTATTACACAGATACGCAGTATTTT. Its protein product is CASSPTSYYTDTQYF.